This T cell receptor beta chain is from a study of Graves' ophthalmopathy and Graves' hyperthyroidism. This clonotype was counted many times. Germline values: CDR1 DFQATT, CDR2 SNEGSKA (reference sequence). V lost 2 bases and J 3 bases, leaving 11 bases between the germline ends. CDR3 length: 14 residues. Beta-chain TCR CDR3 regions were amplified from RNA transcripts. Investigators did first-round RT-PCR with HTBI primers, then second-round multiplex PCR. TCRdb recomputed calls from the multiplex PCR reads with MiXCR, one row per CDR3 protein. The sample gives 360,000 or so distinct CDR3 sequences, around 20% of which show up once; roughly 1.5% is in the top ten.

The gene calls are TRBV20-1 and TRBJ1-5; a possible D gene is TRBD1 (6 bases). What was sequenced was peripheral blood. The receptor was derived from a woman between 18 and 30 years old with Graves' ophthalmopathy. CDR3 residues: CSARPPGHNQPQHF. CDR3 DNA: TGCAGTGCTAGACCTCCGGGACACAATCAGCCCCAGCATTTT.